The clone carrying this T cell receptor beta chain has just one count. The data derive from a study of blood T cell repertoires in COVID-19. Study in general: From the United States, Italy and Spain came samples of acute and convalescent COVID-19. T cells, B-cell-depleted T cells, or PBMCs provided the cDNA or gDNA that served as material.

Assay: immunoSEQ multiplex PCR; the TCRdb copy retains only in-frame clones and omits some. There are 70,000 to 90,000 clones in the sample; about nine tenths occur only once, and roughly 46% lies in the top ten. The CDR3 sequence is 16 residues long. Trimming stripped 3 bases from V and 5 bases from J, with 17 bases between. CDR1 and CDR2 (germline): MDHEN, SYDVKM. The sequencing sample was made of peripheral blood. The TCR originated in a human donor in a cohort sampled during active COVID-19. The chain joins TRBV28 to TRBJ1-5, with D tentatively TRBD1 (6 bases). The CDR3 DNA follows: TGTGCCAGCAGTTTTCTAGGGACACATCTTTATCAGCCCCAGCATTTT. Translated: CASSFLGTHLYQPQHF.